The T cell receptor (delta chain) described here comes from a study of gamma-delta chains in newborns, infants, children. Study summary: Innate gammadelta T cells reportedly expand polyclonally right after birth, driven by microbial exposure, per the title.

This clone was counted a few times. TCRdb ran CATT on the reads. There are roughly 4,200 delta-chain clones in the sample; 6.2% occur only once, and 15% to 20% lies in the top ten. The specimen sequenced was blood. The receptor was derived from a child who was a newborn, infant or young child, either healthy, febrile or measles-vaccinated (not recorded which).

CDR3 in amino acids: CACDTVTGAPTLTAQLFF. The CDR3 coding sequence is TGTGCCTGTGACACGGTGACAGGGGCTCCTACTTTGACAGCACAACTCTTCTTT. The chain is built from TRDV2 and TRDJ2; maybe TRDD2 (5 bases). Germline CDR1 reads GEAIGNYY; CDR2 reads EKD. The CDR3 consists of 18 residues. V lost 1 base to trimming and J lost 0 bases, with 17 bases between them.